The clone carrying this T cell receptor (beta chain) has ten or more counts. Its antigen is as yet unknown. This specimen comes from a study of T cell repertoires in cytomegalovirus infection. Overall study context: From public TCR beta signatures came an indication of both CMV infection and matching HLA type. Findings and caveats of the study: Frequencies of public TCR beta families were cumulated, and this identified carriers of CMV plus the relevant HLA. The ex vivo response showed dominance by HLA-C-restricted CMV-specific TCR beta clonotypes.

TCRdb processed the reads anew with MiXCR; each CDR3 protein has one entry. The repertoire holds roughly 140,000 distinct CDR3 sequences, 23% seen once, with about a tenth in the top ten. The V gene's germline CDR1 is SEHNR and CDR2 FQNEAQ (reference sequence). V lost 5 bases to trimming and J lost 7 bases, with 25 bases between them. This CDR3 region has 17 residues. This chain connects TRBV7-9 to TRBJ2-3; D is perhaps TRBD2 (6 bases). This TCR was sampled from a human donor in good health (CMV status not recorded). Some clones in this sample may be carry-over from other donors' samples. Sequences were obtained from PBMCs. CDR3 protein: CASSAKGSGRYPYTQYF. CDR3 DNA sequence: TGTGCCAGCAGCGCCAAGGGAAGCGGGCGATACCCTTATACGCAGTATTTT.